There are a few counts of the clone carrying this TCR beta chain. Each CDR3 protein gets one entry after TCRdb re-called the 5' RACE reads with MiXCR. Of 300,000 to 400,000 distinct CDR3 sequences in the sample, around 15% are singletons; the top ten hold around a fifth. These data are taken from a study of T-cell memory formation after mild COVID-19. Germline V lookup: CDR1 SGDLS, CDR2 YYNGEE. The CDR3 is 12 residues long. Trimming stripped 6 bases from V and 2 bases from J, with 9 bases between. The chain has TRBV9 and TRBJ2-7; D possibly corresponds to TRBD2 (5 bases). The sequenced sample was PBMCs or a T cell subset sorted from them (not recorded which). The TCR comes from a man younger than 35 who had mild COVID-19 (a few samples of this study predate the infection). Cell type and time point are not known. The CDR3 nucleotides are TGTGCCAGCAACCCCGGGGCCTACGAGCAGTACGTC. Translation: CASNPGAYEQYV.